Each of the 20 T cell receptor beta chains below was sequenced from the same sample in a study of metastatic and nonmetastatic thyroid tumors. No treatment had been given to any patient before thyroid surgery. TCRdb reprocessed the PCR reads via MiXCR. The table records tens of thousands of clones, about a sixth of them present only once. Sequenced sample: blood. Every receptor here comes from a female donor with papillary thyroid cancer or a benign thyroid nodule (not recorded which). Some clones in this sample may be carry-over from other donors' samples.

The chain links TRBV5-1 to TRBJ1-1; 7 bases match TRBD1. There are 17 residues in the CDR3. Germline V lookup: CDR1 SGHRS, CDR2 YFSETQ. V lost 2 bases and J lost 1; bases outside the gene matches: 11. The CDR3 spells CASSFTGDRGKNTEAFF. In nucleotides, the CDR3 is TGCGCCAGCAGCTTCACAGGGGATCGGGGTAAGAACACTGAAGCTTTCTTT.

Many counts were recorded for this clone. Other DNA sequences within the sample encode an identical CDR3. The chain is built from TRBV18 and TRBJ1-1, with D tentatively TRBD1 (6 bases). The CDR3 is 15 amino acids. Germline V gene sequence: CDR1 KGHSH, CDR2 LQKENI. V was cut by 3 bases and J by 4 bases, with 15 bases left in between. This CDR3 is CASSPSQTGGTEAFF. The CDR3 coding sequence is TGTGCCAGCTCACCCTCCCAGACAGGTGGCACTGAAGCTTTCTTT.

Ten or more counts support this clone. The chain combines TRBV6-4 with TRBJ2-3; TRBD2 matches at 11 bases. V shed 4 bases, J shed 2 bases, and the junction held 2 bases outside the gene matches. The CDR3 is made up of 15 amino acids. The germline V gene encodes CDR1 MRHNA and CDR2 SNTAGT. The DNA of the CDR3 is TGTGCCAGCAGTGCGACTAGCGGGGTCACAGATACGCAGTATTTT. This translates into CASSATSGVTDTQYF.

This clone was seen many times. The V call is TRBV19, the J call TRBJ2-7; TRBD2 matches 10 bases. The CDR3 extends over 15 amino acids. Germline V lookup: CDR1 LNHDA, CDR2 SQIVND (reference sequence). V gave up 5 bases and J gave up 2 bases; unmatched junction bases: 6. CDR3 loop: CASSLTSGLPYEQYF. The DNA for the CDR3 is TGTGCCAGTAGTCTGACTAGCGGGCTTCCCTACGAGCAGTACTTC.

This clone was seen many times. This sequence joins TRBV30 and TRBJ1-3, with D unclear. This CDR3 is 11 amino acids long. V was trimmed by 1 base and J by 7 bases, leaving 5 bases between them. Per the germline V gene, CDR1 is GTSNPN and CDR2 is SVGIG (reference sequence). The CDR3 bases are TGTGCCTGGAGTGGAAGGAACACCATATATTTT. Its translation: CAWSGRNTIYF.

There are many counts of this clone. The chain's CDR3 is CSAFTSSYNEQFF. The CDR3 DNA is TGCAGTGCTTTCACGAGCTCCTACAATGAGCAGTTCTTC. This sequence joins TRBV20-1 and TRBJ2-1; D gene unclear. CDR1 is DFQATT and CDR2 is SNEGSKA in the germline V gene (reference sequence). The CDR3 spans 13 residues. V was pared by 5 bases and J by 0 bases, with 8 bases between.

This clone is deemed medium-sized (0.01 to 0.1%). This chain links TRBV30 with TRBJ2-1; 9 bases map to TRBD1. V was pared by 2 bases and J by 3 bases, with 5 bases of the junction left unmatched. CDR1 is GTSNPN, CDR2 SVGIG, per germline (reference sequence). The CDR3 extends over 15 amino acids. The CDR3 here is CAWSSRDRDYNEQFF. In DNA, the CDR3 is TGTGCCTGGAGTAGTCGGGACAGGGACTACAATGAGCAGTTCTTC. Filled out from reference TRBV30 and TRBJ2-1, the complete variable domain reads SQTIHQWPATLVQPVGSPLSLECTVEGTSNPNLYWYRQAAGRGLQLLFYSVGIGQISSEVPQNLSASRPQDRQFILSSKKLLLSDSGFYLCAWSSRDRDYNEQFFGPGTRLTVL.

This clone was seen only a few times. The chain has TRBV27 and TRBJ2-7; D not certain. CDR3 size: 16 residues. V shed 4 bases and J shed 0 bases, with 16 bases lying between them. The germline V gene encodes CDR1 MNHEY and CDR2 SMNVEV (reference sequence). CDR3: CASSSRYNPDSYEQYF. The CDR3 DNA follows: TGTGCCAGCAGTTCCCGCTACAACCCAGACTCCTACGAGCAGTACTTC.

This clone was counted ten times or more. V usage is TRBV19 and J usage is TRBJ1-2, with D tentatively TRBD1 (6 bases). Between the trimmed V and J ends, which lost 3 bases and 4 bases, there was a span of 12 bases. CDR1 and CDR2 from the germline V gene are LNHDA and SQIVND (reference sequence). The CDR3 covers 14 residues. CDR3 residues: CASSISDSFYGYTF. The CDR3, as DNA: TGTGCCAGTAGTATTTCGGACAGCTTCTATGGCTACACCTTC.

This clone was counted at least ten times. The V gene is TRBV3-1, the J gene TRBJ2-7, with 9 nucleotides matching TRBD2. The germline V gene encodes CDR1 LGHDT and CDR2 YNNKEL (reference sequence). With V trimmed by 1 base and J by 4 bases, 8 bases remained unmatched. This CDR3 comprises 16 residues. The CDR3: CASSQALSGREYEQYF. The CDR3 DNA is TGTGCCAGCAGCCAAGCTCTTAGCGGGAGAGAGTACGAGCAGTACTTC.

This clone occurred many times. The chain has TRBV2 and TRBJ2-7; 8 bases match TRBD2. In germline, CDR1 is SNHLY, CDR2 FYNNEI. V was pared by 5 bases and J by 5 bases, with 17 bases of the junction left unmatched. This CDR3 spans 17 amino acids. The CDR3 DNA reads as TGTGCCAGCAGTTCCCCTACCGGGACTAGGGAATTTGACGAGCAGTACTTC. As protein: CASSSPTGTREFDEQYF.

This clone was observed many times. The rearrangement joins TRBV25-1 to TRBJ2-1; D perhaps matches TRBD1 (7 bases). From germline, CDR1 is MGHDK and CDR2 SYGVNS. Trimming took off 5 bases at V and 5 bases at J, with 22 bases between the two ends. This CDR3 has 17 residues. Here the CDR3 DNA reads TGTGCCAGCAGTAGCCGGGCGGGACAGATATCCAACAATGAGCAGTTCTTC. Its translation is CASSSRAGQISNNEQFF.

The chain employs TRBV7-8 and TRBJ2-2; 7 bases are a match to TRBD1. Germline V gives CDR1 SGHVS, CDR2 FQNEAQ. V shed 9 bases and J 2 bases; nucleotides not matched to a gene: 12. This CDR3 comprises 16 residues. CDR3 residues: CARRAPRGSNTGELFF. CDR3 in DNA: TGTGCCAGACGGGCCCCCAGGGGGAGTAACACCGGGGAGCTGTTTTTT.

A note on this clone: A much more abundant neighbour one base away suggests this may be a read error. The V gene is TRBV5-6, the J gene TRBJ2-7; perhaps TRBD1 as D (5 bases). V was cut by 6 bases and J by 0 bases, with 10 bases left in between. Germline V CDR1 and CDR2: SGHDT, YYEEEE. The CDR3 spans 13 residues. This CDR3 is CASNGHSSYEQYF. CDR3 DNA sequence: TGTGCCAGCAACGGACATAGCTCCTACGAGCAGTACTTC.

In this sample, this clone is large (0.1 to 1%). This chain links TRBV20-1 with TRBJ2-7, with 10 nucleotides matching TRBD2. CDR3 length equals 14 residues. V lost 1 base to trimming and J lost 7 bases; unmatched junction nucleotides: 7. Germline CDR1 is DFQATT and CDR2 is SNEGSKA (reference sequence). The chain's CDR3 is CSARVAGGMGEQYF. The CDR3 nucleotides are TGCAGTGCTAGAGTAGCGGGAGGAATGGGGGAGCAGTACTTC.

This clone came up a few times. The V and J genes are TRBV12-3 or TRBV12-4 and TRBJ2-2; D may be TRBD2 (5 bases). The CDR3 spans 19 residues. V was trimmed by 3 bases and J by 5 bases, leaving 25 bases between them. The CDR3 region is CASSFYPSFSGLRTGELFF. DNA for the CDR3: TGTGCCAGCAGTTTTTACCCATCTTTCTCGGGATTAAGAACCGGGGAGCTGTTTTTT.

In this sample, this clone turned up many times. The chain employs TRBV19 and TRBJ2-2; unclear D gene. The germline V and J ends were trimmed by 7 bases and 0 bases, with 12 bases remaining between them. The germline V gene has CDR1 LNHDA and CDR2 SQIVND (reference sequence). The CDR3 has 15 residues. CDR3 nucleotide sequence: TGTGCCAGTATGATCAGAGTAACGAACACCGGGGAGCTGTTTTTT. As protein: CASMIRVTNTGELFF.

V is TRBV5-1 and J is TRBJ2-1; D unclear. The CDR3 has 15 amino acids. The germline CDR1 and CDR2 sequences are SGHRS and YFSETQ. The V and J ends lost 6 bases and 3 bases respectively, with 16 bases between them. Written as DNA, the CDR3 is TGCGCCAGCATCGTTCAGGTCCAAATCTACAATGAGCAGTTCTTC. Translated, it gives CASIVQVQIYNEQFF.

This clone has a count of ten or more. The gene calls are TRBV7-8 and TRBJ2-5; TRBD2 aligns across 8 bases. Germline CDR1 SGHVS, CDR2 FQNEAQ. The CDR3 is 14 residues long. V lost 5 bases and J lost 5; bases outside the gene matches: 7. CDR3 DNA: TGTGCCAGCAGCCCGGGGGGGGCGGGGGAGACCCAGTACTTC. It is translated as CASSPGGAGETQYF.

This clone showed up just a few times. The CDR3 DNA reads as TGTGCCAGCAGCGGACAAGAACAAGAGACCCAGTACTTC. Amino acid sequence: CASSGQEQETQYF. This chain uses TRBV27 with TRBJ2-5; D possibly corresponds to TRBD1 (5 bases). The CDR3 consists of 13 residues. Trimming pared 6 bases from V and 2 bases from J, leaving 10 bases between. Per the germline V gene, CDR1 is MNHEY and CDR2 is SMNVEV (reference sequence).